The sequence of this T cell receptor beta chain was determined in a study of control samples from healthy donors and cancer patients. V was clipped by 3 bases and J by 0 bases, with 12 bases between them. This CDR3 is 15 amino acids long. Germline-derived CDR1 and CDR2 are KGHSH and LQKENI. Produced via immunoSEQ multiplex PCR; TCRdb's table is partial and in-frame only. The profile covers 150,000 or so clones, with about 90% appearing a single time and approximately 1.6% taken by the ten largest. V usage is TRBV18 and J usage is TRBJ2-7; D gene uncertain. Sequences were obtained from blood. The receptor comes from a man between 18 and 35 years old in good health. CDR3 sequence (DNA): TGTGCCAGCTCACCGCCGGCGCCGGGCTCCTACGAGCAGTACTTC. Translating gives CASSPPAPGSYEQYF.